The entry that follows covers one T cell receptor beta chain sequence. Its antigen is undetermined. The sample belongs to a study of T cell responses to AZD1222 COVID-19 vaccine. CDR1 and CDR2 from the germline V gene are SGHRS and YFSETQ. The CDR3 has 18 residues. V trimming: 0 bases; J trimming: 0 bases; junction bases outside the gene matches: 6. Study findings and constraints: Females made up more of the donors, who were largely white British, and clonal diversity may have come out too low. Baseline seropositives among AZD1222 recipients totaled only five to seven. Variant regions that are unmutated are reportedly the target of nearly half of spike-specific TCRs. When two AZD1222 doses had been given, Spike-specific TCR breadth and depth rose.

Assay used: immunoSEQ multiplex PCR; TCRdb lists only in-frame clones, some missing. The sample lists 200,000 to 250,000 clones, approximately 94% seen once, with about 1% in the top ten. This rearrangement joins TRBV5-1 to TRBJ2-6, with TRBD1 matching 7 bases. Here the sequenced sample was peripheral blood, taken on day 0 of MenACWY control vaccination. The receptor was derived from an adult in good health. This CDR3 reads CASSLAPTGSSGANVLTF. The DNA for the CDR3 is TGCGCCAGCAGCTTGGCCCCGACAGGGAGCTCTGGGGCCAACGTCCTGACTTTC.